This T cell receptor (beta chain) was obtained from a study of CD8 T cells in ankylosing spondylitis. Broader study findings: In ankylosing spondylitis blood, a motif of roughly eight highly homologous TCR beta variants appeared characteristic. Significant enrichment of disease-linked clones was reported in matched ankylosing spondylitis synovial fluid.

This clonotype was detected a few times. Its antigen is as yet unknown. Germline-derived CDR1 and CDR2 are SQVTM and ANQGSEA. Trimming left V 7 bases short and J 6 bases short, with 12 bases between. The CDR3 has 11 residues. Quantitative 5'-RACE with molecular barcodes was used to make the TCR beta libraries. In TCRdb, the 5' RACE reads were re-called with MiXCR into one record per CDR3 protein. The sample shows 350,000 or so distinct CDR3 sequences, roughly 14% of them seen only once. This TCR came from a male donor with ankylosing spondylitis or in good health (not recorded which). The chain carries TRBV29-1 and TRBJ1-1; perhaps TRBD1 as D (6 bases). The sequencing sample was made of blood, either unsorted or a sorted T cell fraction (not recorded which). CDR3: CSGSSGAEAFF. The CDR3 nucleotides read TGCAGCGGAAGTTCAGGGGCTGAAGCTTTCTTT.